This TCR beta chain was documented in a study of blood T cell repertoires in COVID-19 (dated by TCRdb to 2018 to 2021). Turning to the overall study: The collaborator samples originated in the United States, Italy and Spain and spanned the acute and convalescent phases of COVID-19. The prospective study material was composed of cDNA or gDNA derived from T cells, B-cell-depleted T cells, or PBMCs. The dataset comprised deeply sampled blood TCRbeta repertoires from subjects exposed to, actively infected with, or recovered from COVID-19. The repertoires were made available in a free public database intended to serve as a resource for research on the immune response to SARS-CoV-2. The samples were drawn from two sources: the first 160 participants of the ongoing ImmuneRACE study, and 1,000 to 1,500 subjects contributed by 6 global collaborators. Nearly every sample came with metadata listing a de-identified subject ID, COVID-19 status, age in years and sex. Where available, HLA class I and class II types were taken from metadata supplied by the sample provider and were not determined by assay-based typing. Study-wide conclusions, independent of this receptor: Clinical and demographic metadata were provided uncurated, with the amount varying by source and participant.

Only one count was recorded for this clone. Its antigen is not yet known. No qualities accompany the bases; no much larger clone lies one base away. The collaborating institutions used their own protocols to collect whole blood in K2EDTA tubes. For TCRbeta analysis, collaborators shipped samples in one of three forms: frozen whole blood, isolated PBMCs, or DNA extracted from either of those sample types. TCRbeta CDR3 regions were amplified from genomic DNA using the immunoSEQ Assay, a bias-controlled multiplex PCR. Per the source publication's procedure: Nucleated cell counts per sample were estimated from amplification of reference gene primers within the assay. To quantify the absolute abundance of each unique TCRbeta CDR3 rearrangement, sequence reads were collapsed and filtered. Productive Simpson clonality was computed per sample as the square root of Simpson's diversity index over productive rearrangements. TCRdb obtained this table from immuneACCESS and retained in-frame rearrangements with V and J assigned. These tables miss some clones; where compared with another copy, unresolved V genes account for less than half of the shortfall, and the remainder is unexplained. V, J and clone size derive from that table, while D and trimming were established from the DNA sequence. This sample is represented by about 160,000 clones; around four fifths of them were singletons. The top ten clones comprise roughly 2.8% of the sample.

According to the germline V gene, CDR1 reads SGHDT and CDR2 reads YYEEEE. Germline trimming: 2 bases from V, 3 bases from J; junction bases outside gene matches: 2. Taken from cysteine to phenylalanine, the CDR3 has 15 residues. CDR3 DNA is the only sequence kept; it has 45 bases, read in frame from the first base. The V gene is TRBV5-6 and the J gene is TRBJ1-2, and 12 junctional nucleotides match TRBD1. The receptor was derived from a man between 65 and 79 years old with acute or convalescent COVID-19. Sequencing used peripheral blood. The encoded CDR3 is CASSLGTGGYYGYTF. The DNA sequence is given as TGTGCCAGCAGCTTAGGGACAGGGGGCTACTATGGCTACACCTTC.